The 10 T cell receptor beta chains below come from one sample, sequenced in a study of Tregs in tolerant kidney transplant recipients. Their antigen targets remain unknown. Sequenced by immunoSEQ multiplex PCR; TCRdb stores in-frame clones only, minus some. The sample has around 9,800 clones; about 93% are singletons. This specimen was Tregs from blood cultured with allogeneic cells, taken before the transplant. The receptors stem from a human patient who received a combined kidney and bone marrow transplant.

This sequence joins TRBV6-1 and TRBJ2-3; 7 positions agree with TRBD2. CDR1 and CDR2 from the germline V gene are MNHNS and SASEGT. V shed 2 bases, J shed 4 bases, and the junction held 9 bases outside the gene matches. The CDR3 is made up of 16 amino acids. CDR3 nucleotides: TGTGCCAGCAGTGAATTTCTTGGGGGGGTGGCAGATACGCAGTATTTT. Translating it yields CASSEFLGGVADTQYF.

The chain's CDR3 is CAWSRGGTYEQYF. DNA for the CDR3: TGTGCCTGGAGTCGGGGCGGGACCTACGAGCAGTACTTC. The chain has TRBV30 and TRBJ2-7; D may be TRBD2 (6 bases). Germline V CDR1 and CDR2: GTSNPN, SVGIG (reference sequence). V was clipped by 2 bases and J by 2 bases, with 10 bases between them. The CDR3 is 13 residues long.

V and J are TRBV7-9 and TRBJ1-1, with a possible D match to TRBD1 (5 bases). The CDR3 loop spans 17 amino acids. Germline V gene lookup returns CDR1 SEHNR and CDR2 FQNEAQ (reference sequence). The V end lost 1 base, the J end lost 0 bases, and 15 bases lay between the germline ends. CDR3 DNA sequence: TGTGCCAGCAGCTTAGGTACTATAGGGGTTATGAACACTGAAGCTTTCTTT. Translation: CASSLGTIGVMNTEAFF.

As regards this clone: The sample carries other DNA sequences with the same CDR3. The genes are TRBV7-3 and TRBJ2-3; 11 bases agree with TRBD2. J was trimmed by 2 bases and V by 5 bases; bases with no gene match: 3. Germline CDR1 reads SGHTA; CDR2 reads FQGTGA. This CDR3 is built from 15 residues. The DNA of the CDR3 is TGTGCCAGCAGCCGACTAGCGGGATACACAGATACGCAGTATTTT. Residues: CASSRLAGYTDTQYF.

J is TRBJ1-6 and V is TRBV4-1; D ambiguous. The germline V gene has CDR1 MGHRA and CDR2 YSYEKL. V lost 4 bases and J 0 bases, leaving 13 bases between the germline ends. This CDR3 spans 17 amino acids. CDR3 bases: TGCGCCAGCAGCCCCACGCTGTCTAGCTCCTATAATTCACCCCTCCACTTT. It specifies CASSPTLSSSYNSPLHF.

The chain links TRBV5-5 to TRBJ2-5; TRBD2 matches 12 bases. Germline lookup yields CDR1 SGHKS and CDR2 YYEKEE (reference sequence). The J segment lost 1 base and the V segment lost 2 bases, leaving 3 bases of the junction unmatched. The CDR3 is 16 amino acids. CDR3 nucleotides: TGTGCCAGCAGCTTCAGGACTAGCGGGGCCCAAGAGACCCAGTACTTC. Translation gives CASSFRTSGAQETQYF.

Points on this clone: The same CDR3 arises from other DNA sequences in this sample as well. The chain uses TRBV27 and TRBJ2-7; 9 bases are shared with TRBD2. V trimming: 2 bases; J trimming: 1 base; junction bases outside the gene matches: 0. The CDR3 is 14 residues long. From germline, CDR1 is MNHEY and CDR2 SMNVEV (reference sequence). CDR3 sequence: CASSLLAGSYEQYF. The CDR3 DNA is TGTGCCAGCAGTTTACTAGCGGGGTCCTACGAGCAGTACTTC.

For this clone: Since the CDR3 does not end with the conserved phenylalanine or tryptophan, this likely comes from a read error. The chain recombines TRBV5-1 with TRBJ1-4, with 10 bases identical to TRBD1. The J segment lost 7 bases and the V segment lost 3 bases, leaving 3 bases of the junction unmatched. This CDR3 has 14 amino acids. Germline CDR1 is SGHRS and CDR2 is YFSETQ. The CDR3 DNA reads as TGCGCCAGCAGCTCAGGACAGGGGGGTGAAAAACTGTTTTTG. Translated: CASSSGQGGEKLFL.

CDR3 in DNA: TGTGCCAGCAGCTTAGACCAGGGCATCTATGGCTACACCTTC. This encodes CASSLDQGIYGYTF. The J gene is TRBJ1-2, the V gene TRBV5-6, with D possibly matching TRBD1 (5 bases). CDR3 length equals 14 residues. With 2 bases removed from V and 4 bases from J, the gap between germline ends came to 12 bases. CDR1 SGHDT and CDR2 YYEEEE come from the germline V gene. Drawing the rest from reference TRBV5-6 and TRBJ1-2, the complete variable domain is DAGVTQSPTHLIKTRGQQVTLRCSPKSGHDTVSWYQQALGQGPQFIFQYYEEEERQRGNFPDRFSGHQFPNYSSELNVNALLLGDSALYLCASSLDQGIYGYTFGSGTRLTVV.

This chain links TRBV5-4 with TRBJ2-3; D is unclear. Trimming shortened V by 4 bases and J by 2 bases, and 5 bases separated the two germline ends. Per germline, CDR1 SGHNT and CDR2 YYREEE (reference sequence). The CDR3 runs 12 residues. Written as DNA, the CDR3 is TGTGCCAGCAGCCTAGTCACAGATACGCAGTATTTT. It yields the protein CASSLVTDTQYF.